The 25 T cell receptor beta chains below all came from one sample that was sequenced in a study of blood T cell repertoires in COVID-19. The protocol was immunoSEQ multiplex PCR, while the TCRdb copy is restricted to in-frame clones and leaves out a portion. The table shows approximately 240,000 clones, with 70% to 85% occurring only once. The source material was peripheral blood. The receptors originated from a woman aged 40 to 50 with active or convalescent COVID-19.

This sequence joins TRBV9 and TRBJ2-1; D is perhaps TRBD2 (5 bases). CDR1 is SGDLS, CDR2 YYNGEE, per germline. CDR3 size: 14 residues. Deletions cut 0 bases from V and 4 bases from J, with 8 bases between. CDR3: CASSVGTEYNEQFF. In DNA form, the CDR3 reads TGTGCCAGCAGCGTAGGGACTGAGTACAATGAGCAGTTCTTC.

The V gene is TRBV5-1, the J gene TRBJ2-7; 7 bases map to TRBD1. The CDR3 extends over 13 amino acids. CDR1 and CDR2 from the germline V gene are SGHRS and YFSETQ. The V segment lost 5 bases and the J segment 3 bases; nucleotides outside the gene matches: 5. CDR3: CASRRDSVYEQYF. CDR3 sequence (DNA): TGCGCCAGCAGACGGGACAGCGTCTACGAGCAGTACTTC.

The chain links TRBV9 to TRBJ2-5; D unclear. The CDR3 length is 14 residues. Trimming shortened V by 0 bases and J by 6 bases, and 12 bases separated the two germline ends. The germline V gene has CDR1 SGDLS and CDR2 YYNGEE. This CDR3 is CASSVGPTSKTQYF. CDR3 sequence (DNA): TGTGCCAGCAGCGTAGGTCCTACGAGCAAGACCCAGTACTTC. The whole variable domain, filled in from reference TRBV9 and TRBJ2-5, reads DSGVTQTPKHLITATGQRVTLRCSPRSGDLSVYWYQQSLDQGLQFLIQYYNGEERAKGNILERFSAQQFPDLHSELNLSSLELGDSALYFCASSVGPTSKTQYFGPGTRLLVL.

This sequence joins TRBV25-1 and TRBJ1-2; no definite D call. V lost 0 bases and J lost 4, with 3 bases in between. CDR1 and CDR2 from the germline V gene are MGHDK and SYGVNS. This CDR3 is 12 amino acids long. CDR3 protein: CASSEYSYGYTF. CDR3 bases: TGTGCCAGCAGTGAATACAGCTATGGCTACACCTTC.

This clone was counted only a few times. This sequence joins TRBV30 and TRBJ1-5; D remains ambiguous. CDR1 is GTSNPN and CDR2 is SVGIG in the germline V gene (reference sequence). The CDR3 runs 14 residues. V lost 2 bases and J 0 bases, leaving 8 bases between the germline ends. CDR3 amino acids: CAWSLGDSNQPQHF. In DNA, the CDR3 is TGTGCCTGGAGTCTCGGAGATAGCAATCAGCCCCAGCATTTT.

The CDR3 DNA reads as TGTGCCAGCAGTTACGGGAAAGACAGGAGCTCCTACGAGCAGTACGTC. Amino acid sequence: CASSYGKDRSSYEQYV. The chain employs TRBV6-7 and TRBJ2-7; possibly TRBD1 for D (6 bases). TRBV6-7 is sorted into the ORF group, with uncertain function. The CDR3 consists of 16 residues. V was shortened by 2 bases and J by 0 bases, with 14 bases between the two germline ends.

This clone turned up a few times. This sequence joins TRBV7-9 and TRBJ1-1, with TRBD1 as a possible D gene (5 bases). There are 13 residues in the CDR3. V gave up 5 bases and J gave up 7 bases, with 14 bases separating them. Germline CDR1 is SEHNR and CDR2 is FQNEAQ (reference sequence). The CDR3 nucleotides are TGTGCCAGCAGCCCCGTAGGGGTAAATGAAGCTTTCTTT. This gives the protein CASSPVGVNEAFF.

This chain joins TRBV7-9 and TRBJ1-2; D perhaps matches TRBD1 (5 bases). The V end lost 1 base, the J end lost 7 bases, and 19 bases lay between the germline ends. The CDR3 covers 16 residues. The germline CDR1 and CDR2 sequences are SEHNR and FQNEAQ (reference sequence). The chain's CDR3 is CASSLGTFGGLGGYTF. For the CDR3, the DNA is TGTGCCAGCAGCTTAGGGACCTTCGGGGGACTAGGTGGCTACACCTTC.

The CDR3 is CASSVRGGGDTQYF. CDR3 DNA: TGTGCCAGCAGCGTTCGCGGGGGTGGGGATACGCAGTATTTT. The rearrangement uses TRBV9 and TRBJ2-3; TRBD2 agrees at 7 bases. The CDR3 is 14 amino acids. Germline V gene lookup returns CDR1 SGDLS and CDR2 YYNGEE. Trimming removed 2 bases from V and 6 bases from J; junction bases left unmatched: 6.

This chain connects TRBV24-1 to TRBJ2-7; 8 bases fit TRBD1. This CDR3 spans 16 amino acids. The junction had 9 bases not matched to a gene; V was cut back by 4 bases and J by 2 bases. Germline values: CDR1 KGHDR, CDR2 SFDVKD. The CDR3 region is CATSDAEDRAPYEQYF. The DNA for the CDR3 is TGTGCCACCAGTGACGCCGAGGACAGGGCCCCCTACGAGCAGTACTTC.

V usage is TRBV7-9 and J usage is TRBJ1-1, with D hard to call. The V gene lost 4 bases and the J gene lost 10 bases, with 16 bases spanning the gap. The V gene's germline CDR1 is SEHNR and CDR2 FQNEAQ (reference sequence). CDR3 length: 13 residues. For the CDR3, the DNA is TGTGCCAGCAGCTCATCCTATGAGAGAGGAGCTTTCTTT. Translating it yields CASSSSYERGAFF.

The V call is TRBV5-1, the J call TRBJ1-2; 8 bases are shared with TRBD1. The CDR3 spans 14 residues. Germline lookup yields CDR1 SGHRS and CDR2 YFSETQ. Germline trimming cut 3 bases from V and 6 bases from J; bases unmatched to any gene: 7. This CDR3 is CASSSPGTGDGYTF. Written as DNA, the CDR3 is TGCGCCAGCAGCTCACCCGGGACAGGAGATGGCTACACCTTC.

This clone was detected a few times. The chain has TRBV5-1 and TRBJ1-2; 8 positions agree with TRBD1. CDR1 is SGHRS and CDR2 is YFSETQ in the germline V gene. Trimming removed 8 bases from V and 7 bases from J; junction bases left unmatched: 4. The CDR3 runs to 11 residues. CDR3 in amino acids: CASGQGRGYTF. CDR3 bases: TGCGCCAGTGGACAGGGTCGTGGCTACACCTTC.

The rearrangement joins TRBV19 to TRBJ1-6; TRBD1 matches at 8 bases. CDR3 length: 14 amino acids. Germline trimming cut 6 bases from V and 7 bases from J; bases unmatched to any gene: 5. The germline CDR1 and CDR2 sequences are LNHDA and SQIVND (reference sequence). CDR3 protein: CASRDRAGNSPLHF. As DNA, the CDR3 is TGTGCCAGTAGGGACAGGGCCGGGAATTCACCCCTCCACTTT.

The chain joins TRBV12-2 to TRBJ2-7; TRBD1 is the table's D call, not checked against the DNA. TRBV12-2 is a pseudogene locus. The CDR3 has 10 amino acids. CDR3 residues: CASRPGHGDV. The CDR3 region has the DNA TGTGCAAGTCGCCCGGGACACGGTGACGTC.

The CDR3 protein is CASSEGLADGEETQYF. For the CDR3, the DNA is TGTGCCAGCTCAGAGGGACTAGCAGACGGGGAAGAGACCCAGTACTTC. The gene calls are TRBV18 and TRBJ2-5; 9 bases map to TRBD2. Germline assignment: CDR1 KGHSH and CDR2 LQKENI. CDR3 length: 16 residues. Trimming removed 5 bases from V and 3 bases from J; junction bases left unmatched: 10.

As for this clone: Other nucleotide sequences in the sample specify the same CDR3. V usage is TRBV7-2 and J usage is TRBJ1-4; 7 bases align to TRBD1. The CDR3 length is 14 residues. Germline V lookup: CDR1 SGHTA, CDR2 FQGNSA. The junction had 9 bases not matched to a gene; V was cut back by 6 bases and J by 8 bases. For the CDR3, the DNA is TGTGCCAGCAGTTCCTCCGGGACAGTCGAAAAACTGTTTTTT. Translated, it gives CASSSSGTVEKLFF. The whole variable domain, remainder taken from reference TRBV7-2 and TRBJ1-4, is GAGVSQSPSNKVTEKGKDVELRCDPISGHTALYWYRQSLGQGLEFLIYFQGNSAPDKSGLPSDRFSAERTGGSVSTLTIQRTQQEDSAVYLCASSSSGTVEKLFFGSGTQLSVL.

In nucleotides, the CDR3 is TGTGCCAGCAGCGACCCCCGGGACACTCGCTACAATGAGCAGTTCTTC. It specifies CASSDPRDTRYNEQFF. The chain employs TRBV7-3 and TRBJ2-1; the D gene is possibly TRBD1 (6 bases). Trimming stripped 5 bases from V and 3 bases from J, with 17 bases between. Germline V gene lookup returns CDR1 SGHTA and CDR2 FQGTGA. The CDR3 is 16 amino acids.

V usage is TRBV1 and J usage is TRBJ2-7; TRBD2 was called by the table and not checked on the DNA. TRBV1 is labeled a pseudogene. The CDR3 is 23 residues long. The CDR3 here is CTSSQEAQASLRARWWLAYEQYV. In nucleotides, the CDR3 is TGCACCAGCAGCCAAGAAGCGCAGGCTAGCCTACGAGCACGTTGGTGGCTAGCCTACGAGCAGTACGTC.

Details on this clone: The junction departs from germline at one end; a sequencing error may be responsible. The chain employs TRBV7-7 and TRBJ2-5; TRBD2 is a possible D gene (7 bases). Germline V gene sequence: CDR1 SSHAT, CDR2 FNYEAQ (reference sequence). This CDR3 is built from 15 residues. This chain's CDR3 is CASSLGGGVQETQYF. CDR3 DNA: TGTGCTAGCAGCTTGGGCGGGGGCGTCCAAGAGACCCAGTACTTC.

The chain combines TRBV2 with TRBJ2-5; TRBD1 is a possible D gene (6 bases). This CDR3 is 15 amino acids long. Per the germline V gene, CDR1 is SNHLY and CDR2 is FYNNEI. The V end lost 2 bases, the J end lost 4 bases, and 14 bases lay between the germline ends. CDR3 coding DNA: TGTGCCAGCAGTGAATGGGGGCAGGGTCCAGAGACCCAGTACTTC. Protein: CASSEWGQGPETQYF.

In this sample, this clone turned up once. The sample has other DNA sequences that encode this CDR3 too. This chain joins TRBV11-2 and TRBJ1-2, with D uncertain. This CDR3 has 13 residues. Trimming shortened V by 5 bases and J by 2 bases, and 9 bases separated the two germline ends. Germline V gives CDR1 SGHAT, CDR2 FQNNGV. CDR3 nucleotides: TGTGCCAGCAGCCTCGCGGGGAACTATGGCTACACCTTC. Protein: CASSLAGNYGYTF.

The V call is TRBV5-4, the J call TRBJ2-1, with 8 bases lining up with TRBD2. Germline V gene sequence: CDR1 SGHNT, CDR2 YYREEE (reference sequence). With 5 bases clipped from V and 10 bases from J, the junction kept 8 bases outside the gene matches. This CDR3 spans 13 amino acids. The CDR3 DNA is TGTGCCAGCAGTACCCGGGGGGGTTGGGAGCAGTTCTTC. Its translation is CASSTRGGWEQFF.

The chain employs TRBV3-1 (or the pseudogene TRBV3-2) and TRBJ2-3; 8 positions agree with TRBD1. CDR3 length: 15 residues. Germline V CDR1 and CDR2: LGHDT, YNNKEL (reference sequence). The junction had 5 bases not matched to a gene; V was cut back by 4 bases and J by 2 bases. The DNA for the CDR3 is TGTGCCAGCAGCCCGGGGACAGGCTTCACAGATACGCAGTATTTT. It translates to CASSPGTGFTDTQYF.

This chain links TRBV28 with TRBJ1-1; weak D call: TRBD1 (6 bases). CDR3 length: 14 residues. Germline V gene data show CDR1 as MDHEN and CDR2 as SYDVKM. The V end was cut by 3 bases, the J end by 5 bases, with 13 bases between. The DNA for the CDR3 is TGTGCCAGCAGTTTCGGGGGGGCCCGGACTGAAGCTTTCTTT. Protein sequence: CASSFGGARTEAFF.